The rows below give T cell receptor beta chains drawn from one sample of a study of T cell changes during pregnancy in multiple sclerosis. Profiling relied on immunoSEQ multiplex PCR, and the TCRdb table lists in-frame clones only, not all of them. The data contain several thousand clones, roughly 86% of them singletons. The input for sequencing was CD8+ T cells from peripheral blood mononuclear cells, taken in the second trimester of pregnancy. These receptors came from a female donor in good health, enrolled as a control in a pregnancy study. Both conserved end residues are trimmed from each CDR3.

v_call: TRBV5-6
cdr3_aa: ASSTREDYGYT

v_call: TRBV6-4
cdr3_aa: ASSPTGPPDTQY

v_call: TRBV7-3
cdr3_aa: ASSPGGWGRAKNIQY

v_call: TRBV27
cdr3_aa: ASSQSSGGAYEQY

v_call: TRBV18
cdr3_aa: ASSPLRGQGSTDTQY

v_call: TRBV29-1
cdr3_aa: SVDPGLAGDTQY

v_call: TRBV7-9
cdr3_aa: ASRPGQTTDTQY

v_call: TRBV2
cdr3_aa: ASTSGLDTGELF

v_call: TRBV4-3
cdr3_aa: ASSQDIVGPNTIY

v_call: TRBV7-2
cdr3_aa: ASSVGLTAYEQY

v_call: TRBV25-1
cdr3_aa: ASSPVGGAGANVLT

v_call: TRBV15
cdr3_aa: ATSRDGAGQGGEKLF

v_call: TRBV29-1
cdr3_aa: SVVPGGDEQY

v_call: TRBV4-2
cdr3_aa: ASGGEGAGNEKLF

v_call: TRBV7-9
cdr3_aa: ASSLGRGTYEQY

v_call: TRBV28
cdr3_aa: ASSFASGRFNEQF

v_call: TRBV9
cdr3_aa: ASRNRGGEAF

v_call: TRBV4-3
cdr3_aa: ASSETGSSGANVLT

v_call: TRBV6-1
cdr3_aa: ASSEASGGSTDTQY

v_call: TRBV15
cdr3_aa: ATSRGQYNSPLH

v_call: TRBV7-2
cdr3_aa: ASSSRGSRDTEETQY

v_call: TRBV6-4
cdr3_aa: ASSDLAGGNEQF

v_call: TRBV13
cdr3_aa: ASSIGQGIRNTIY

v_call: TRBV6-4
cdr3_aa: ASSDSAGGDYNEQF

v_call: TRBV4-1
cdr3_aa: ASSQVGSSGNTIY

v_call: TRBV11-2
cdr3_aa: ASSSTRVGGNTIY

v_call: TRBV11-2
cdr3_aa: ASSPWTSGTSTDTQY

v_call: TRBV9
cdr3_aa: ASSVVPGRLAGLYNEQF

v_call: TRBV7-7
cdr3_aa: ASSLAPGDEQF

v_call: TRBV16
cdr3_aa: ASSSRDEQY

v_call: TRBV6-4
cdr3_aa: ASSDRAGAETQY

v_call: TRBV5-1
cdr3_aa: ASRSPIGGARDRGEQF

v_call: TRBV6-1
cdr3_aa: ASSEVAGSNQPQH

v_call: TRBV7-2
cdr3_aa: ASSPTSGGPSSYNEQF

v_call: TRBV7-3
cdr3_aa: ASSPTGLTANTGELF

v_call: TRBV5-1
cdr3_aa: ASSDQPGQGSNNEQF

v_call: TRBV5-6
cdr3_aa: ASSGGQETQY